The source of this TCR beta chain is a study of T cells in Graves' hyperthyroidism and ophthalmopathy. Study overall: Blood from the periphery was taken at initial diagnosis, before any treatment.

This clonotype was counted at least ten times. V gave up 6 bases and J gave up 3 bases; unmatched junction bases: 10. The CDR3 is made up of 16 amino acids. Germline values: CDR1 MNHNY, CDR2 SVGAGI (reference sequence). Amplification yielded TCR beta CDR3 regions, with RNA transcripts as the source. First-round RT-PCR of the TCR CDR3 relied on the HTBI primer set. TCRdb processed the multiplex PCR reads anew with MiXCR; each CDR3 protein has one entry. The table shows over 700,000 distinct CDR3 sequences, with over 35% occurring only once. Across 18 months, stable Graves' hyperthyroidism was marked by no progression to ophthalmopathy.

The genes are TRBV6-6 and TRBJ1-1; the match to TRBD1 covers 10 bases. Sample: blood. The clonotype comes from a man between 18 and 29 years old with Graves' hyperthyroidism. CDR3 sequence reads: CASSPPGQGTDTEAFF. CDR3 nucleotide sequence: TGTGCCAGCAGCCCCCCGGGACAGGGGACGGACACTGAAGCTTTCTTT.